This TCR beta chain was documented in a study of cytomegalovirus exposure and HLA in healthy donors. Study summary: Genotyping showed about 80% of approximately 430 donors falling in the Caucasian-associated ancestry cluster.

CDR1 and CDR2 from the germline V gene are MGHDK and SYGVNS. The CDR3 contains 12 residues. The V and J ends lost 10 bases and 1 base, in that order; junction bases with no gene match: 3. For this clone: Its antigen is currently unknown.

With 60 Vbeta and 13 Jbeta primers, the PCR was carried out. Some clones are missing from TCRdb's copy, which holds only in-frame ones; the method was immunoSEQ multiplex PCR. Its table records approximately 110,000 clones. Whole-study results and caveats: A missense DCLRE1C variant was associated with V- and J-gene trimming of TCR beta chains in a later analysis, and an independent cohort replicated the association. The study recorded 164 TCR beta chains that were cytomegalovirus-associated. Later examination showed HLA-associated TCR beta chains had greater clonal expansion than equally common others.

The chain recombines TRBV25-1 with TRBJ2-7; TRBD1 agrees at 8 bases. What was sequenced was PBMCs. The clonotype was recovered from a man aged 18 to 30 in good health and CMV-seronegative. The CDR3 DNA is TGTGCCACGACAGGGGCGTCCTACGAGCAGTACTTC. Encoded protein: CATTGASYEQYF.